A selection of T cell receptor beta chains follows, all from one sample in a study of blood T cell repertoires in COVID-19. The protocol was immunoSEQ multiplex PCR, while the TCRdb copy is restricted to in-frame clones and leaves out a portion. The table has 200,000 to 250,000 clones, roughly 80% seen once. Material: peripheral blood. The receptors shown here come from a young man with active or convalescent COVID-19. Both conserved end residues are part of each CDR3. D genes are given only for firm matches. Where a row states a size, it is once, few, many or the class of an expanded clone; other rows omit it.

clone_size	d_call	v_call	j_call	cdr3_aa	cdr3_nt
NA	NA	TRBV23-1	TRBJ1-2	CASGLTGYGYTF	TGCGCCAGCGGATTGACAGGCTATGGCTACACCTTC
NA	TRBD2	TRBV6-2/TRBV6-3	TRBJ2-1	CASSYGMLAGGVWKQFF	TGTGCCAGCAGTTATGGGATGCTAGCGGGAGGGGTCTGGAAGCAGTTCTTC
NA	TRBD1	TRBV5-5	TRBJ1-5	CASSLGRGRLDQPQHF	TGTGCCAGCAGCTTGGGCAGGGGGCGGCTGGATCAGCCCCAGCATTTT
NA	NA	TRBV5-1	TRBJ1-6	CASSPGEKGTPLHF	TGCGCCAGCAGCCCCGGGGAAAAAGGTACACCCCTCCACTTT
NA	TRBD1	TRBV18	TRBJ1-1	CASRQGPITEAFF	TGTGCCAGCCGACAGGGCCCCATCACTGAAGCTTTCTTT
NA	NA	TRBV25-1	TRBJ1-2	CASSENGGAGGYTF	TGTGCCAGCAGTGAGAACGGGGGGGCAGGAGGCTACACCTTC
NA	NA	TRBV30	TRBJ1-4	CARGREKLFF	TGTGCCCGGGGACGGGAAAAACTGTTTTTT
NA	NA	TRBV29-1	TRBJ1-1	CSVEVVLGPTTHTEAFF	TGCAGCGTTGAAGTAGTCCTTGGGCCGACTACTCACACTGAAGCTTTCTTT
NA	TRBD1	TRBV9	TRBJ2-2	CASSPTGGGTGELFF	TGTGCCAGCAGCCCGACAGGGGGAGGCACCGGGGAGCTGTTTTTT
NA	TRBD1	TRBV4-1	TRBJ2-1	CASSPQGGRSYNEQFF	TGCGCCAGCAGCCCACAGGGGGGCCGCTCCTACAATGAGCAGTTCTTC
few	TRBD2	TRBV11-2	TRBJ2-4	CASSLTSGGAIKNIQYF	TGTGCCAGCAGCTTAACTAGCGGGGGGGCGATCAAAAACATTCAGTACTTC
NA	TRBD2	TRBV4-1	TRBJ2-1	CASSLQPGLAGVNEQFF	TGCGCCAGCAGCCTCCAACCGGGACTAGCGGGAGTCAATGAGCAGTTCTTC
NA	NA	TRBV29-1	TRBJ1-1	CSVDVRVGTEAFF	TGCAGCGTTGACGTCAGGGTAGGCACTGAAGCTTTCTTT
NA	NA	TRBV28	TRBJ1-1	CASSPPTGMNTEAFF	TGTGCCAGCAGTCCACCTACAGGAATGAACACTGAAGCTTTCTTT